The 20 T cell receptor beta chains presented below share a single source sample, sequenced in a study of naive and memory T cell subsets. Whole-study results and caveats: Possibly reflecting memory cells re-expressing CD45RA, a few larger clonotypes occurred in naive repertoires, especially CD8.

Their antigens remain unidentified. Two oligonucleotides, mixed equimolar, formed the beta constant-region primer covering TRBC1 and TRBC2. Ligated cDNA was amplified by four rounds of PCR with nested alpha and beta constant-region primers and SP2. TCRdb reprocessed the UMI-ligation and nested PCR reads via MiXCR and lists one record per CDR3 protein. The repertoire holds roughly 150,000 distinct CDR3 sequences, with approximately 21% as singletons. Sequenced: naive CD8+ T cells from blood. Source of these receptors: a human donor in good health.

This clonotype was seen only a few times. CDR3 DNA sequence: TGCAGTGCTAGATTCGAGGAGGAGCGGACCGACAATGAGCAGTTCTTC. Translated: CSARFEEERTDNEQFF. The J gene is TRBJ2-1, the V gene TRBV20-1, with a tentative D call TRBD2 (5 bases). Trimming shortened V by 2 bases and J by 5 bases, and 19 bases separated the two germline ends. The CDR3 length is 16 residues. Germline values: CDR1 DFQATT, CDR2 SNEGSKA (reference sequence).

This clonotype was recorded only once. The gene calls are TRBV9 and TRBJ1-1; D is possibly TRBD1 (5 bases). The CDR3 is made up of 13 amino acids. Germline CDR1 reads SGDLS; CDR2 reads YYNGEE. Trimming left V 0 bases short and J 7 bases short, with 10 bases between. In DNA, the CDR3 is TGTGCCAGCAGCGTAGGAGGGGAGGGTGAAGCTTTCTTT. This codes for CASSVGGEGEAFF.

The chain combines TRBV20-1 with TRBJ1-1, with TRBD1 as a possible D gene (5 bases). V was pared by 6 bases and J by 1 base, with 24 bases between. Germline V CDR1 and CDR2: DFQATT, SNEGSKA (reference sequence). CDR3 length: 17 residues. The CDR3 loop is CSARSRGRHRANTEAFF. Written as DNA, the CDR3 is TGCAGTGCAAGGTCCCGGGGACGACACAGAGCGAACACTGAAGCTTTCTTT.

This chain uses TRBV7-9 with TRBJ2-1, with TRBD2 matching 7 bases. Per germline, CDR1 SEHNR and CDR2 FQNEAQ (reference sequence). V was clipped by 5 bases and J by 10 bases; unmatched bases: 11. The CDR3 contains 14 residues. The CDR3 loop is CASSPEGGGREQFF. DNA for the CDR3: TGTGCCAGCAGCCCGGAGGGCGGGGGTCGGGAGCAGTTCTTC.

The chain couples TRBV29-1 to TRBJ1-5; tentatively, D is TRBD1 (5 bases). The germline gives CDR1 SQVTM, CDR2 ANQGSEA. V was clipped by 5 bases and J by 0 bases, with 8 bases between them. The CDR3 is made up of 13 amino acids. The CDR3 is CSVMTDSNQPQHF. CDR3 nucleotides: TGCAGCGTTATGACAGATAGCAATCAGCCCCAGCATTTT.

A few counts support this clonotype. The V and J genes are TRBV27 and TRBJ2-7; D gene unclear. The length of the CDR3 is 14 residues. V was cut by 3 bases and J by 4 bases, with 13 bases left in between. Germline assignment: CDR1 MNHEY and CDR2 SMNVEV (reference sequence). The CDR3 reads CASSLDGEGYEQYF. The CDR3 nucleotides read TGTGCCAGCAGTTTGGATGGCGAAGGATACGAGCAGTACTTC.

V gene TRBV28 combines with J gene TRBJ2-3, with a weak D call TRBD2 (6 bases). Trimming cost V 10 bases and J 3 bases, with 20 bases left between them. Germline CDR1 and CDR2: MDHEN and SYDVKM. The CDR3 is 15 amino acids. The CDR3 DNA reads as TGTGCCACCGGAGGGCCCTTTGATGGGACAGATACGCAGTATTTT. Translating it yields CATGGPFDGTDTQYF.

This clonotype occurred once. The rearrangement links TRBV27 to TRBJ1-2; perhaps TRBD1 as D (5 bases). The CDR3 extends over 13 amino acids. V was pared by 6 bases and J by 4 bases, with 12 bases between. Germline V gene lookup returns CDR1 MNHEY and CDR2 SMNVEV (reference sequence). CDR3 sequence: CASSFSGTYGYTF. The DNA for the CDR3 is TGTGCCAGCAGCTTTTCAGGGACCTATGGCTACACCTTC.

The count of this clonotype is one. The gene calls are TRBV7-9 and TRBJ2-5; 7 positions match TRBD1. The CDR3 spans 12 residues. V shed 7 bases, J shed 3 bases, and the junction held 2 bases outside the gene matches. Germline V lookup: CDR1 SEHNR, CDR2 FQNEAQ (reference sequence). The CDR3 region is CASIQGEETQYF. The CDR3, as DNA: TGTGCCAGCATTCAGGGGGAAGAGACCCAGTACTTC.

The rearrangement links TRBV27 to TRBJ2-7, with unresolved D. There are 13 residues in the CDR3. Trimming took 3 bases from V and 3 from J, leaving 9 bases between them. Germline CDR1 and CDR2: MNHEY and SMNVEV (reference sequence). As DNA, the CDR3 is TGTGCCAGCAGTTTCGGGCGAGACTACGAGCAGTACTTC. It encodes CASSFGRDYEQYF.

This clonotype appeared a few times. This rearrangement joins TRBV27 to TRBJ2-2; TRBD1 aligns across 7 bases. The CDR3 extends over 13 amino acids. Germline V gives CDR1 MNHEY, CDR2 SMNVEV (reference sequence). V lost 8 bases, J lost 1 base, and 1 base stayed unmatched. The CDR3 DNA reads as TGTGCCAGCCACAGGGGGAACACCGGGGAGCTGTTTTTT. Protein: CASHRGNTGELFF.

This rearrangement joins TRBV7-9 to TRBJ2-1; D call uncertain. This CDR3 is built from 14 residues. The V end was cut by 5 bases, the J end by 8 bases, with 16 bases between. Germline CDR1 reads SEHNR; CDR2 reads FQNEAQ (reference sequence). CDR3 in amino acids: CASSPSGPPDEQFF. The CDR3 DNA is TGTGCCAGCAGCCCTTCGGGCCCACCCGATGAGCAGTTCTTC.

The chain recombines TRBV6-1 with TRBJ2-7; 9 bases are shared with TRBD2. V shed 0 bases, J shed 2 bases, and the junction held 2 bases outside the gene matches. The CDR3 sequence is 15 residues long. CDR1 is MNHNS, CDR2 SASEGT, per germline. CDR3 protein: CASSEARGGPYEQYF. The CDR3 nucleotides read TGTGCCAGCAGTGAAGCGCGGGGGGGGCCCTACGAGCAGTACTTC.

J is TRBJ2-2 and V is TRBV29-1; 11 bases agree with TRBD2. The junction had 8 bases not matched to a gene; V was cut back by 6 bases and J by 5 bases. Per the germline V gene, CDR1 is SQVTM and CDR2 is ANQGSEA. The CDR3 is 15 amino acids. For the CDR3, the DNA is TGCAGCGTACCCCGGGGACTAGCGGAGACCGGGGAGCTGTTTTTT. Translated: CSVPRGLAETGELFF.

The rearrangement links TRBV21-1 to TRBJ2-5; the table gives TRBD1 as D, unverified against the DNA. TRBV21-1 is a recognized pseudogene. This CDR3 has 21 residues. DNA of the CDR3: TGTGCCAGCAGTCCGACACCGCGAGAGGGGTGCCCCGAATGCTTGGAAGAGACCCAGTACTTC. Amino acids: CASSPTPREGCPECLEETQYF.

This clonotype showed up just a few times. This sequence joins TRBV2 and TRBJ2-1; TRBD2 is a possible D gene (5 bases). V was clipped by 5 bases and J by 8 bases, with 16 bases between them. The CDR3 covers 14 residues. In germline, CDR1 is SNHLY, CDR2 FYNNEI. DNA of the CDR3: TGTGCCAGCAGTCCTGGAGCACTAGTTTATGAGCAGTTCTTC. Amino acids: CASSPGALVYEQFF.

The CDR3 loop reads CASSLGQQGHQPQHF. The DNA for the CDR3 is TGTGCCAGCAGCTTAGGGCAACAGGGGCATCAGCCCCAGCATTTT. The rearrangement links TRBV13 to TRBJ1-5; 7 positions agree with TRBD1. Germline CDR1 and CDR2: PRHDT and FYEKMQ (reference sequence). V shed 0 bases and J 5 bases; nucleotides not matched to a gene: 4. CDR3 length equals 15 residues.

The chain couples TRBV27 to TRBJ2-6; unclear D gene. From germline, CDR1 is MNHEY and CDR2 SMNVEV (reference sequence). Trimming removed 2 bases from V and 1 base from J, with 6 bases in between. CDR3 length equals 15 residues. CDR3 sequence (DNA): TGTGCCAGCAGTTTAGTGGGGTCTGGGGCCAACGTCCTGACTTTC. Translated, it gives CASSLVGSGANVLTF.

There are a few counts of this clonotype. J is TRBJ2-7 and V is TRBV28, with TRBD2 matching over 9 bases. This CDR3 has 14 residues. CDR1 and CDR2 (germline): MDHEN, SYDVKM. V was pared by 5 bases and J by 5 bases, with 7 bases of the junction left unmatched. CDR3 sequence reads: CASSTGLALHEQYF. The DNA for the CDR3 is TGTGCCAGCAGTACTGGACTAGCGCTTCACGAGCAGTACTTC.

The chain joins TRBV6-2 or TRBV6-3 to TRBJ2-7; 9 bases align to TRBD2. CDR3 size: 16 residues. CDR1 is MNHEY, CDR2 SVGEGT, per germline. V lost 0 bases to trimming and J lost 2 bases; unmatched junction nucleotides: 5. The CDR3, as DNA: TGTGCCAGCAGTTACTCCTCCGCTAGCGGGACCTACGAGCAGTACTTC. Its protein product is CASSYSSASGTYEQYF.